This T cell receptor (beta chain) was identified in a study of long-term antiretroviral therapy in people with HIV. The assay, immunoSEQ v3.0, was run at survey level. Assay used: immunoSEQ multiplex PCR; TCRdb lists only in-frame clones, some missing. The table includes 20,000 to 25,000 clones, about four fifths detected once. In the case of this clone: Its specificity is not known.

Broader study findings: Increased diversity was seen after ART, yet it remained lower than in transplant donor controls. Comparison with controls showed narrower CDR3 length ranges in HIV repertoires.

Each contributor possessed a minimum of one pre-ART and a minimum of two post-ART PBMC samples. There were roughly 0.95-11 million cryopreserved PBMC in the samples before DNA extraction. The CDR3 runs to 13 residues. Germline V gene lookup returns CDR1 MGHDK and CDR2 SYGVNS. The V end was cut by 6 bases, the J end by 4 bases, with 13 bases between. The receptor was derived from a middle-aged man with HIV. The source material was unsorted PBMCs, sampled approximately 2.5 years after starting antiretroviral therapy. The chain couples TRBV25-1 to TRBJ2-7; D assignment may be TRBD1 or TRBD2 (5 bases each). The CDR3 sequence: CASSGLGDYEQYF. The DNA of the CDR3 is TGTGCCAGCAGCGGACTGGGGGATTACGAGCAGTACTTC.